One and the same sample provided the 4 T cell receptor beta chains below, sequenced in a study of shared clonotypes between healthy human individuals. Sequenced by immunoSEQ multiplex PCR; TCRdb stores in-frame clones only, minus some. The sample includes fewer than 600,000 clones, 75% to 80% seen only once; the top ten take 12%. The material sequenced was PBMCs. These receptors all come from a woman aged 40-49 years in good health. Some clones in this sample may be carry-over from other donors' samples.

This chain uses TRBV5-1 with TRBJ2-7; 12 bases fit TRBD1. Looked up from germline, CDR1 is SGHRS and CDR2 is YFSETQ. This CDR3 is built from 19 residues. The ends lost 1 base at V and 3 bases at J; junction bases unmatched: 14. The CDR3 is CASSLTYRDRGLWGYEQYF. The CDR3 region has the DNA TGCGCCAGCAGCTTGACCTACCGGGACAGGGGGCTTTGGGGCTACGAGCAGTACTTC.

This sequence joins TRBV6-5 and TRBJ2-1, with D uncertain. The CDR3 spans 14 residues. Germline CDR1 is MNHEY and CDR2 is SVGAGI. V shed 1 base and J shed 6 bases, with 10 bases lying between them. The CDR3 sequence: CASSYYERSNEQFF. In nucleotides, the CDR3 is TGTGCCAGCAGTTACTATGAGCGATCCAATGAGCAGTTCTTC.

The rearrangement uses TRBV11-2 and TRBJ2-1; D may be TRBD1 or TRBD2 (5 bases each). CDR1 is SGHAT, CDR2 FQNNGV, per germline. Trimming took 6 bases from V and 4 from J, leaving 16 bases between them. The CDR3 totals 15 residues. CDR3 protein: CASRGEWDLYNEQFF. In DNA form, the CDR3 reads TGTGCCAGCAGGGGGGAGTGGGATCTTTACAATGAGCAGTTCTTC.

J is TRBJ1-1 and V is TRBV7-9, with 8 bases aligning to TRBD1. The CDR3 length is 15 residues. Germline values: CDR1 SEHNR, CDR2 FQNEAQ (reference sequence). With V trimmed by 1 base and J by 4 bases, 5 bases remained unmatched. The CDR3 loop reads CASSLDSGGPTEAFF. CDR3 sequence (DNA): TGTGCCAGCAGCTTAGACTCAGGGGGCCCCACTGAAGCTTTCTTT.